This T cell receptor (beta chain) appears in the sequencing data of a study of cytomegalovirus exposure and HLA in healthy donors. At the level of the study: Findings of an earlier analysis included roughly 120 million unique TCR beta sequences from about 180 million T cells. Points from the study as a whole: Links to common viral pathogens appeared, in a later analysis, for several of the most significant clusters. Associated with HLA alleles at 0.05 false discovery rate in a later analysis were some 18,000 TCR beta sequences.

CDR1 is KGHSH and CDR2 is LQKENI in the germline V gene. This CDR3 comprises 13 residues. Trimming took 4 bases from V and 3 from J; bases not matched to a gene: 2. The PCR employed 60 Vbeta primers together with 13 Jbeta primers. Data came from immunoSEQ multiplex PCR; TCRdb stores just in-frame clones and leaves some out. The sample lists about 130,000 clones; over 65% were seen once. The table lists this clone with a count of one. Its antigen is unidentified. The sequence derives from a man in his thirties or forties in good health and CMV-seropositive. The V gene is TRBV18, the J gene TRBJ1-2; 7 bases align to TRBD1. Specimen: PBMCs. The CDR3 here is CASSQDRDYGYTF. CDR3 coding DNA: TGTGCCAGCTCACAAGACAGGGACTATGGCTACACCTTC.